This T cell receptor (beta chain) comes out of a study of cytomegalovirus exposure and HLA in healthy donors. PCR primers comprised 60 Vbeta and 13 Jbeta primers. The repertoire was sequenced with immunoSEQ multiplex PCR; TCRdb's copy has only in-frame clones and lacks some. The ten top clones account for about 2.7%, within a sample of some 110,000 clones. For this clone: Antigen unknown.

CDR1 and CDR2 (germline): SGHTA, FQGNSA. Trimming at V came to 5 bases and at J to 2 bases, leaving 14 bases not matched to a gene. The CDR3 runs to 19 residues. Study-wide results and limits: TCR beta sequences reportedly predicted most subjects' HLA-A and HLA-B alleles accurately. Sequence variants that were highly shared formed a cluster that was likely a sequencing artifact. In a later analysis, V- and J-gene trimming of beta chains associated with a DCLRE1C missense variant, replicated independently.

J is TRBJ2-1 and V is TRBV7-2; the match to TRBD1 covers 11 bases. What was sequenced was PBMCs. This TCR was sampled from a man aged 25 to 40 in good health and CMV-seronegative. The CDR3 region is CASSRTGGLAGDTYNEQFF. The CDR3 DNA reads as TGTGCCAGCAGCCGGACAGGGGGCTTGGCGGGAGACACCTACAATGAGCAGTTCTTC.